Below are 23 T cell receptor beta chains sequenced from a single sample in a study of graft-versus-host responses after intestinal transplantation listed by TCRdb under 2021. The method was the immunoSEQ multiplex PCR assay. The clones in this table, taken by TCRdb from immuneACCESS, are in-frame only. Not every clone is retained; where verified, under half of the shortfall comes from an unresolved V gene, and the cause of the rest is unknown. This sample gives about 97,000 clones in total; 80% to 95% of them show up just once. Of the sample, about 16% falls within the top ten clones. This specimen was PBMCs, taken around 68 weeks after intestinal transplant. These receptors were obtained from a human patient who received an intestinal transplant, so some T cells may come from the graft donor.

The chain combines TRBV6-6 with TRBJ1-2; 8 bases line up with TRBD1. Looked up from germline, CDR1 is MNHNY and CDR2 is SVGAGI (reference sequence). The CDR3 has 15 amino acids. Trimming took 7 bases from V and 4 from J; bases not matched to a gene: 11. The CDR3 DNA follows: TGTGCCAGCACCTCCCCCAAAGGACAGGGCTATGGCTACACCTTC. Its translation: CASTSPKGQGYGYTF.

The rearrangement links TRBV7-6 to TRBJ2-2; maybe TRBD2 (5 bases). V dropped 5 bases and J dropped 7 bases, with 8 bases sitting between them. The germline CDR1 and CDR2 sequences are SGHVS and FNYEAQ. This CDR3 region has 12 residues. The CDR3 sequence: CASSQRVGELFF. DNA of the CDR3: TGTGCCAGCAGCCAGAGGGTCGGGGAGCTGTTTTTT.

The gene calls are TRBV5-4 and TRBJ2-5; D call uncertain. The CDR3 is 16 amino acids. The V gene's germline CDR1 is SGHNT and CDR2 YYREEE (reference sequence). V was clipped by 1 base and J by 5 bases, with 18 bases between them. DNA of the CDR3: TGTGCCAGCAGCTTGTGGACGGGCTTAGGTGGGGAGACCCAGTACTTC. Protein: CASSLWTGLGGETQYF. The full variable domain, rest sourced from reference TRBV5-4 and TRBJ2-5, is ETGVTQSPTHLIKTRGQQVTLRCSSQSGHNTVSWYQQALGQGPQFIFQYYREEENGRGNFPPRFSGLQFPNYSSELNVNALELDDSALYLCASSLWTGLGGETQYFGPGTRLLVL.

V and J are TRBV4-1 and TRBJ2-1, with D tentatively TRBD2 (6 bases). V was shortened by 0 bases and J by 2 bases, with 14 bases between the two germline ends. This CDR3 has 17 amino acids. Germline loops: CDR1 MGHRA, CDR2 YSYEKL. The CDR3 region is CASSQEEVSGPYNEQFF. The CDR3 DNA sequence: TGCGCCAGCAGCCAAGAGGAGGTTAGCGGACCCTACAATGAGCAGTTCTTC.

The chain links TRBV6-5 to TRBJ1-5; D gene ambiguous. V lost 6 bases to trimming and J lost 0 bases, with 9 bases between them. CDR1 and CDR2 (germline): MNHEY, SVGAGI. CDR3 size: 14 residues. This chain's CDR3 is CASRLGSSNQPQHF. Here the CDR3 DNA reads TGTGCCAGCAGGTTGGGCAGTAGCAATCAGCCCCAGCATTTT.

The CDR3 reads CASSFQGGGQPQHF. The CDR3 DNA follows: TGTGCCAGCAGTTTCCAGGGAGGGGGTCAGCCCCAGCATTTT. This sequence joins TRBV27 and TRBJ1-5; D might be TRBD1 (6 bases). V lost 3 bases to trimming and J lost 6 bases, with 12 bases between them. The CDR3 extends over 14 amino acids. Germline assignment: CDR1 MNHEY and CDR2 SMNVEV (reference sequence).

This chain connects TRBV7-9 to TRBJ1-1, with TRBD1 matching 7 bases. With V trimmed by 5 bases and J by 7 bases, 7 bases remained unmatched. Germline CDR1 reads SEHNR; CDR2 reads FQNEAQ (reference sequence). This CDR3 has 13 amino acids. The CDR3 nucleotides read TGTGCCAGCAGCGATGGGACAGCGGATGAAGCTTTCTTT. Its protein product is CASSDGTADEAFF. Using reference TRBV7-9 and TRBJ1-1 for the parts outside the CDR3, the full variable domain is DTGVSQNPRHKITKRGQNVTFRCDPISEHNRLYWYRQTLGQGPEFLTYFQNEAQLEKSRLLSDRFSAERPKGSFSTLEIQRTEQGDSAMYLCASSDGTADEAFFGQGTRLTVV.

The chain uses TRBV7-3 and TRBJ2-2, with a possible D match to TRBD2 (6 bases). Germline V CDR1 and CDR2: SGHTA, FQGTGA. Trimming took 6 bases from V and 4 from J, leaving 15 bases between them. The CDR3 sequence is 15 residues long. The DNA for the CDR3 is TGTGCCAGCAGGAAAGGGCCTAGCGTCACCGGGGAGCTGTTTTTT. Translation gives CASRKGPSVTGELFF.

This clone occurred a few times. The chain employs TRBV9 and TRBJ2-3; 14 bases align to TRBD2. This CDR3 region has 16 residues. Germline V gives CDR1 SGDLS, CDR2 YYNGEE. With 3 bases clipped from V and 3 bases from J, the junction kept 3 bases outside the gene matches. The chain's CDR3 is CASSGTSGGSTDTQYF. As DNA, the CDR3 is TGTGCCAGCAGCGGGACTAGCGGGGGGAGTACAGATACGCAGTATTTT.

This clone was found once. This chain links TRBV9 with TRBJ1-4, with a possible D match to TRBD1 (6 bases). From germline, CDR1 is SGDLS and CDR2 YYNGEE. CDR3 size: 15 residues. Trimming cost V 3 bases and J 8 bases, with 17 bases left between them. The CDR3 bases are TGTGCCAGCAGCGGCCGGGGGCATGAGGCGGAAAAACTGTTTTTT. As protein: CASSGRGHEAEKLFF.

The chain couples TRBV6-1 to TRBJ1-3; 7 bases align to TRBD1. The trim removed 8 bases at V and 4 bases at J, leaving 8 bases unmatched. The germline gives CDR1 MNHNS, CDR2 SASEGT. This CDR3 is 14 amino acids long. CDR3 sequence: CASSLGTAGNTIYF. The CDR3 DNA follows: TGTGCCAGCTCACTTGGGACAGCAGGAAACACCATATATTTT.

The rearrangement links TRBV5-6 to TRBJ2-7, with a weak D call TRBD1 (6 bases). The CDR3 extends over 15 amino acids. Looked up from germline, CDR1 is SGHDT and CDR2 is YYEEEE. V shed 0 bases and J shed 2 bases, with 12 bases lying between them. The CDR3 bases are TGTGCCAGCAGCTTGGGTACAGGGCTAACCTACGAGCAGTACTTC. Protein product: CASSLGTGLTYEQYF.

The chain combines TRBV19 with TRBJ1-2; D is unclear. CDR3 length equals 15 residues. Per germline, CDR1 LNHDA and CDR2 SQIVND (reference sequence). V gave up 3 bases and J gave up 2 bases, with 13 bases separating them. The CDR3 protein is CASSIQLPQNYGYTF. The CDR3 DNA follows: TGTGCCAGTAGTATCCAGCTCCCACAGAACTATGGCTACACCTTC.

This chain joins TRBV20-1 and TRBJ1-1; no clear D gene. From germline, CDR1 is DFQATT and CDR2 SNEGSKA (reference sequence). CDR3 length equals 11 residues. V shed 0 bases and J shed 8 bases, with 7 bases lying between them. The CDR3 DNA sequence: TGCAGTGCTAGAGAGGTCGGAGAAGCTTTCTTT. This codes for CSAREVGEAFF.

The chain joins TRBV19 to TRBJ2-1; 10 bases are a match to TRBD2. There are 16 residues in the CDR3. Losses at the gene ends were 5 bases for V and 4 bases for J; bases not matched to a gene: 8. Germline values: CDR1 LNHDA, CDR2 SQIVND (reference sequence). CDR3 nucleotide sequence: TGTGCCAGTAGTCCGCCGGGACTAGCGAGATACAATGAGCAGTTCTTC. This gives the protein CASSPPGLARYNEQFF.

This clone was seen a few times. This chain uses TRBV5-6 with TRBJ1-2; TRBD1 is a possible D gene (5 bases). This CDR3 is 15 amino acids long. In germline, CDR1 is SGHDT, CDR2 YYEEEE. Trimming cost V 5 bases and J 3 bases, with 17 bases left between them. The CDR3 coding sequence is TGTGCCAGCAGGCCCCCCGGGGCAGCCTACTATGGCTACACCTTC. It is translated as CASRPPGAAYYGYTF.

The genes are TRBV5-1 and TRBJ2-6; D not certain. The germline V and J ends were trimmed by 1 base and 2 bases, with 4 bases remaining between them. This CDR3 region has 14 residues. Germline loops: CDR1 SGHRS, CDR2 YFSETQ. CDR3 DNA sequence: TGCGCCAGCAGCTTGTCTCCTGGGGCCAACGTCCTGACTTTC. Its translation: CASSLSPGANVLTF.

CDR3 amino acids: CASSLVVGLGIEQYF. The CDR3, as DNA: TGTGCCAGCAGCTTAGTCGTTGGACTAGGTATCGAGCAGTACTTC. The chain recombines TRBV7-2 with TRBJ2-7; 7 bases are a match to TRBD2. V shed 1 base, J shed 6 bases, and the junction held 9 bases outside the gene matches. Germline CDR1 is SGHTA and CDR2 is FQGNSA. There are 15 residues in the CDR3. Full variable domain (rest looked up from reference TRBV7-2 and TRBJ2-7): GAGVSQSPSNKVTEKGKDVELRCDPISGHTALYWYRQSLGQGLEFLIYFQGNSAPDKSGLPSDRFSAERTGGSVSTLTIQRTQQEDSAVYLCASSLVVGLGIEQYFGPGTRLTVT.

The gene calls are TRBV5-6 and TRBJ1-1; TRBD1 agrees at 8 bases. This CDR3 spans 14 amino acids. Germline V CDR1 and CDR2: SGHDT, YYEEEE. V lost 4 bases to trimming and J lost 5 bases; unmatched junction nucleotides: 7. The CDR3 reads CASSRQGWRTEAFF. CDR3 coding DNA: TGTGCCAGCAGCCGACAGGGGTGGAGGACTGAAGCTTTCTTT.

V gene TRBV10-3 combines with J gene TRBJ2-1, with 13 bases lining up with TRBD2. The CDR3 is made up of 15 amino acids. The V segment lost 5 bases and the J segment 7 bases; nucleotides outside the gene matches: 5. Per the germline V gene, CDR1 is ENHRY and CDR2 is SYGVKD. The CDR3 nucleotides are TGTGCCATCAGTAGAGGACTAGCGGGGGTGAATGAGCAGTTCTTC. It yields the protein CAISRGLAGVNEQFF.

V is TRBV6-5 and J is TRBJ2-2, with 9 bases fitting TRBD1. The J segment lost 6 bases and the V segment lost 7 bases, leaving 6 bases of the junction unmatched. The CDR3 length is 14 residues. Germline assignment: CDR1 MNHEY and CDR2 SVGAGI. The CDR3 DNA sequence: TGTGCCAGCACCGGACAGGGGTCGTCCGGGGAGCTGTTTTTT. Protein sequence: CASTGQGSSGELFF.

This clone has a single count. Other DNA sequences in this specimen translate into the identical CDR3. The CDR3, as DNA: TGTGCCAGCAGCTTCGGGACAGGGGGATACGAGCAGTACTTC. Its protein is CASSFGTGGYEQYF. The V gene is TRBV7-9, the J gene TRBJ2-7; 11 bases are shared with TRBD1. The germline V gene encodes CDR1 SEHNR and CDR2 FQNEAQ (reference sequence). V shed 3 bases, J shed 4 bases, and the junction held 2 bases outside the gene matches. The CDR3 has 14 amino acids.

The gene calls are TRBV6-5 and TRBJ2-2, with TRBD2 as a possible D gene (6 bases). The CDR3 spans 15 residues. The germline V gene has CDR1 MNHEY and CDR2 SVGAGI. Trimming removed 0 bases at V and 5 bases at J, with 10 bases between. The CDR3 sequence is CASSYSGGWTGELFF. The CDR3 DNA follows: TGTGCCAGCAGTTACTCCGGGGGATGGACCGGGGAGCTGTTTTTT.